A selection of T cell receptor beta chains follows, all from one sample in a study of CD8+ T cells in alopecia areata. Some clones are missing from TCRdb's copy, which holds only in-frame ones; the method was immunoSEQ multiplex PCR. Counted here are a few hundred thousand clones, roughly two fifths occurring once; the ten biggest clones make up about 0.48%. The sequencing used CD4+ T cells sorted from blood, collected around week 31, from a patient treated with tofacitinib. These TCRs come from a human donor with alopecia areata. Each CDR3 is given with its conserved first and last residue. D genes are given only for firm matches. Only some rows state a clone size, as once, few, many or a class for expanded clones.

J	D	V	size	CDR3	DNA
TRBJ2-3	TRBD1	TRBV7-9	few	CASSNRQGAGDTQYF	TGTGCCAGCAGCAACCGACAGGGGGCCGGAGATACGCAGTATTTT
TRBJ1-1	TRBD1	TRBV10-3	NA	CAPNNRGPPTEAFF	TGTGCCCCCAATAACAGGGGTCCTCCCACTGAAGCTTTCTTT
TRBJ2-3	NA	TRBV30	few	CAWSTTDTQYF	TGTGCCTGGAGTACAACAGATACGCAGTATTTT
TRBJ2-3	NA	TRBV5-1	NA	CASSVGTVSTDTQYF	TGCGCCAGCAGCGTCGGGACGGTCAGCACAGATACGCAGTATTTT
TRBJ2-7	NA	TRBV15	NA	CATSRDRYEQYF	TGTGCCACCAGCAGGGACAGATACGAGCAGTACTTC
TRBJ2-2	TRBD1	TRBV11-1	few	CASSLQGANTGELFF	TGTGCCAGCAGCCTACAGGGGGCGAACACCGGGGAGCTGTTTTTT
TRBJ1-2	TRBD1	TRBV6-5	NA	CASSYRDRGNYGYTF	TGTGCCAGCAGTTATAGGGACAGGGGGAACTATGGCTACACCTTC
TRBJ2-3	NA	TRBV5-5	NA	CASSLWVAGDTQYF	TGTGCCAGCAGCCTATGGGTTGCTGGAGATACGCAGTATTTT
TRBJ1-2	TRBD1	TRBV27	NA	CASRVRGQSGYTF	TGTGCCAGCAGAGTCAGGGGGCAAAGTGGCTACACCTTC
TRBJ2-2	NA	TRBV19	few	CASSIDRRNTGELFF	TGTGCCAGTAGTATAGACAGGAGGAACACCGGGGAGCTGTTTTTT
TRBJ2-6	NA	TRBV7-9	few	CASDPGSAGANVLTF	TGTGCCAGCGATCCGGGTTCTGCTGGGGCCAACGTCCTGACTTTC
TRBJ2-5	NA	TRBV5-1	once	CASSLAPGEETQYF	TGCGCCAGCAGCTTGGCCCCAGGGGAAGAGACCCAGTACTTC
TRBJ1-5	NA	TRBV5-1	NA	CASSLGGGNQPQHF	TGCGCCAGCAGCTTGGGGGGAGGCAATCAGCCCCAGCATTTT
TRBJ2-1	TRBD1	TRBV19	few	CATERTGGVSNEQFF	TGTGCCACCGAAAGAACAGGGGGCGTTAGCAATGAGCAGTTCTTC
TRBJ2-7	NA	TRBV6-5	NA	CATRPGNHEQYF	TGTGCCACCCGCCCCGGTAACCACGAGCAGTACTTC
TRBJ1-2	NA	TRBV28	few	CASSSPGLANYGYTF	TGTGCCAGCAGTTCCCCGGGGTTGGCTAACTATGGCTACACCTTC
TRBJ2-7	NA	TRBV15	NA	CATSRDWGLAANSYEQYF	TGTGCCACCAGCAGAGATTGGGGGCTAGCGGCCAACTCCTACGAGCAGTACTTC